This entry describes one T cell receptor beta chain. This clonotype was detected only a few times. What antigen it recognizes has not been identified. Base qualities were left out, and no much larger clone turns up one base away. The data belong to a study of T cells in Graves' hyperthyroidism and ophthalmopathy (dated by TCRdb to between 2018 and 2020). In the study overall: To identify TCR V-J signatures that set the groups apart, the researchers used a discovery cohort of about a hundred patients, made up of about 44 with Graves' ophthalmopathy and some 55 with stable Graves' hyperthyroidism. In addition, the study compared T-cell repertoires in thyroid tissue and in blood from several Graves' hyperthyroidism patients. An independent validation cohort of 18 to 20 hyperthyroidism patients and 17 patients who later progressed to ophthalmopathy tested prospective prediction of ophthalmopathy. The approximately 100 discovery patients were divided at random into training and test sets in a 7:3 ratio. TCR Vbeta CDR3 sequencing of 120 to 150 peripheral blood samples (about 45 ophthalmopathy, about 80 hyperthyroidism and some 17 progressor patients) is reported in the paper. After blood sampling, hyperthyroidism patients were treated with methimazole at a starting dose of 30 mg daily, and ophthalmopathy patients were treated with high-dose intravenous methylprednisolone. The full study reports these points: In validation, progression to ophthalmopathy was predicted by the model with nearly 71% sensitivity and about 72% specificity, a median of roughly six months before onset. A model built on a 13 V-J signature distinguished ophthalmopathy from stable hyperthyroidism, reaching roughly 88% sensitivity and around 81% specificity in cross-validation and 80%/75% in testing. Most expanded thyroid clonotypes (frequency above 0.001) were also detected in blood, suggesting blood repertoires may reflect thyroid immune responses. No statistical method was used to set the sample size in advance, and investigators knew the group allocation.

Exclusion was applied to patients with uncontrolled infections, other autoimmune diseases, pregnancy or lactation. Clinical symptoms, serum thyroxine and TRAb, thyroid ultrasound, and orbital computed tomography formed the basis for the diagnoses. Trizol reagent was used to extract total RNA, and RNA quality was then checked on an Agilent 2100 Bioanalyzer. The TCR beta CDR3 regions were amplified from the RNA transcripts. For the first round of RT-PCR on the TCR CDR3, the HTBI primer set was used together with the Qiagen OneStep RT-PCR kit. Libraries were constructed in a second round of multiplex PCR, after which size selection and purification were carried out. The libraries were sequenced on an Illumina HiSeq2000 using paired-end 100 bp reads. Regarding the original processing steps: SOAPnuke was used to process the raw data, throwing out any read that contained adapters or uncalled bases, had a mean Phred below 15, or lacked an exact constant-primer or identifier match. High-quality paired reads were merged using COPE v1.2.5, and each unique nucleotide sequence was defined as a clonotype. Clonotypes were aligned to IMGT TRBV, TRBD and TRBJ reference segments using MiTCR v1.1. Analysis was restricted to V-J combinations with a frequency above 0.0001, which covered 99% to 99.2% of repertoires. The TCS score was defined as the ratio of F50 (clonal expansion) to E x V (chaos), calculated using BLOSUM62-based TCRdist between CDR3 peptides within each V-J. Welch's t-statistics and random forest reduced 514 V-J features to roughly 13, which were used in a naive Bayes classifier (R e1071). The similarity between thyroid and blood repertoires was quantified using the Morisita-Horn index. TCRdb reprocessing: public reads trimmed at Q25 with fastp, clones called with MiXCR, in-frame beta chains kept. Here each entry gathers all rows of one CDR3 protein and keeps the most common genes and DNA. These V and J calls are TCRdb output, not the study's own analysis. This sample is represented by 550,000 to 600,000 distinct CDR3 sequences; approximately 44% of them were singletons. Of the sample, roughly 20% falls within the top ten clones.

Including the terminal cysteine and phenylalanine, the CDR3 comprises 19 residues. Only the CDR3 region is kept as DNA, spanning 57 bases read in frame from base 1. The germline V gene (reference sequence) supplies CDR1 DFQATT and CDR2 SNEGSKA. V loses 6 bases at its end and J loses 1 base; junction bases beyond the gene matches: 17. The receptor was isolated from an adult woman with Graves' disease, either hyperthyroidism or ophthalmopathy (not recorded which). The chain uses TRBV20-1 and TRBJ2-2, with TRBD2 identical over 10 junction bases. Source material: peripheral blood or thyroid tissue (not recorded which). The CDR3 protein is CSATPAGLAANRNTGELFF. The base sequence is TGCAGTGCGACCCCGGCTGGACTAGCGGCAAATAGGAACACCGGGGAGCTGTTTTTT.